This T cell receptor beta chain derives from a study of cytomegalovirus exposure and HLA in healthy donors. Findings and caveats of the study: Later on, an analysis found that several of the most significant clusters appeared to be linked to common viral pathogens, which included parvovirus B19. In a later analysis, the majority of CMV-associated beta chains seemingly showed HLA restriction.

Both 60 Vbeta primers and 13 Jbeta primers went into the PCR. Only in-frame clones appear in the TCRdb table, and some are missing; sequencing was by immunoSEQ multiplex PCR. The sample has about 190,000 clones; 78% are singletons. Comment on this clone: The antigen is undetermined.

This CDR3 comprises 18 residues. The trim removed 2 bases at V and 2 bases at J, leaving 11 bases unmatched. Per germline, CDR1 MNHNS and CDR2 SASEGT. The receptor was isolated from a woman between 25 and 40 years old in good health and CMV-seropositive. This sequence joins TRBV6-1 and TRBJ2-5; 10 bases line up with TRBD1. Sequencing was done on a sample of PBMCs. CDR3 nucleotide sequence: TGTGCCAGCAGTGAAATTAATATGGGACAGGGGCTTCAAGAGACCCAGTACTTC. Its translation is CASSEINMGQGLQETQYF.